These 17 T cell receptor beta chains were all obtained from the same sample, sequenced in a study of blood T cell repertoires in COVID-19. Some clones are missing from TCRdb's copy, which holds only in-frame ones; the method was immunoSEQ multiplex PCR. The sample lists some 33,000 clones, roughly nine tenths occurring once. The sequenced material came from peripheral blood. These TCRs come from a human donor in a cohort sampled during active COVID-19.

The V call is TRBV19, the J call TRBJ2-5, with 9 bases lining up with TRBD2. CDR1 is LNHDA and CDR2 is SQIVND in the germline V gene (reference sequence). The trim removed 5 bases at V and 4 bases at J, leaving 8 bases unmatched. CDR3 length: 15 amino acids. CDR3 sequence: CASSDIAGVRETQYF. CDR3 nucleotides: TGTGCCAGTAGTGACATAGCGGGGGTGAGAGAGACCCAGTACTTC.

The genes are TRBV5-1 and TRBJ2-2, with TRBD2 as a possible D gene (5 bases). CDR3 size: 15 residues. Trimming took 0 bases from V and 2 from J, leaving 8 bases between them. Germline V CDR1 and CDR2: SGHRS, YFSETQ. CDR3: CASSLVAINTGELFF. CDR3 DNA sequence: TGCGCCAGCAGCTTGGTAGCGATCAACACCGGGGAGCTGTTTTTT.

The V and J genes are TRBV6-5 and TRBJ2-5, with a tentative D call TRBD2 (6 bases). The germline V gene has CDR1 MNHEY and CDR2 SVGAGI. The CDR3 length is 14 residues. The V gene lost 2 bases and the J gene lost 5 bases, with 12 bases spanning the gap. The CDR3 loop reads CASSYPGTSETQYF. The CDR3 DNA sequence: TGTGCCAGCAGTTACCCCGGGACTTCGGAGACCCAGTACTTC.

The rearrangement links TRBV6-2 or TRBV6-3 to TRBJ2-3; TRBD1 is a possible D gene (6 bases). CDR3 length equals 13 residues. V shed 6 bases and J shed 7 bases, with 14 bases lying between them. Germline V gives CDR1 MNHEY, CDR2 SVGEGT. CDR3 nucleotide sequence: TGTGCCAGCAGCACTCCACAGGGCCATACGCAGTATTTT. As protein: CASSTPQGHTQYF.

The V gene is TRBV12-2, the J gene TRBJ2-1; TRBD2, the table's D call, lacks a check against the DNA. TRBV12-2 corresponds to a pseudogene. This CDR3 has 20 residues. DNA of the CDR3: TGTGCAAGTCGCTTAGCGCCGTCGTCCACTGGCGGGGGAACCTACAATGAGCAGTTCTTC. The encoded protein is CASRLAPSSTGGGTYNEQFF.

This clone showed up just a few times. The rearrangement joins TRBV4-2 to TRBJ1-5, with D perhaps matching TRBD1 (6 bases). Per the germline V gene, CDR1 is LGHNA and CDR2 is YNFKEQ. Trimming took off 2 bases at V and 3 bases at J, with 11 bases between the two ends. This CDR3 contains 15 residues. The CDR3: CASSQTTGPNQPQHF. DNA for the CDR3: TGTGCCAGCAGCCAAACTACAGGGCCCAATCAGCCCCAGCATTTT.

The CDR3 is CASSLAEAEAFF. The CDR3, as DNA: TGTGCCAGCAGCTTAGCGGAGGCAGAAGCTTTCTTT. The gene calls are TRBV11-3 and TRBJ1-1; D remains ambiguous. Trimming stripped 1 base from V and 8 bases from J, with 8 bases between. Germline V gene lookup returns CDR1 SGHNT and CDR2 YENEEA. The CDR3 runs 12 residues.

Regarding this clone: One end of the junction does not line up with germline, which may come from a read error. This sequence joins TRBV11-3 and TRBJ2-3, with 11 bases aligning to TRBD2. CDR3 length: 19 residues. CDR1 is SGHNT and CDR2 is YENEEA in the germline V gene. This CDR3 reads CASSSAGVTSGRLTNTQYF. The CDR3 nucleotides are TGTGCCAGCAGCTCCGCCGGGGTTACTAGCGGGAGACTCACAAATACGCAGTATTTT.

This clone occurred a few times. The chain links TRBV29-1 to TRBJ1-2; D is uncertain. The CDR3 is made up of 12 amino acids. CDR1 is SQVTM, CDR2 ANQGSEA, per germline. DNA for the CDR3: TGCATCACTTCCGGGGTTAACTATGGCTACACCTTC. Protein: CITSGVNYGYTF.

The CDR3 here is CAWSLGREGMFF. CDR3 coding DNA: TGTGCCTGGAGTCTAGGACGGGAAGGGATGTTTTTT. V usage is TRBV30 and J usage is TRBJ1-4; D unclear. Germline V CDR1 and CDR2: GTSNPN, SVGIG (reference sequence). The V and J ends lost 2 bases and 15 bases respectively, with 16 bases between them. The CDR3 has 12 amino acids.

This chain joins TRBV3-1 (or the pseudogene TRBV3-2) and TRBJ1-1, with D maybe TRBD1 (6 bases). Trimming left V 1 base short and J 11 bases short, with 11 bases between. The length of the CDR3 is 12 residues. The V gene's germline CDR1 is LGHDT and CDR2 YNNKEL (reference sequence). CDR3 coding DNA: TGTGCCAGCAGCCAAGCGACAGGCCGGGCTTTCTTT. Translated: CASSQATGRAFF.

J is TRBJ2-4 and V is TRBV5-1; 8 bases are a match to TRBD1. The ends lost 2 bases at V and 11 bases at J; junction bases unmatched: 0. Germline CDR1 SGHRS, CDR2 YFSETQ. The CDR3 runs 11 residues. The CDR3 sequence: CASSLQGVQYF. Here the CDR3 DNA reads TGCGCCAGCAGCTTACAGGGGGTTCAGTACTTC.

CDR3 sequence reads: CASSLEVNSGANEQFF. The DNA of the CDR3 is TGTGCCAGCAGCTTGGAGGTCAATAGCGGGGCGAATGAGCAGTTCTTC. This chain uses TRBV5-4 with TRBJ2-1, with 8 bases aligning to TRBD2. The CDR3 loop spans 16 amino acids. The V gene's germline CDR1 is SGHNT and CDR2 YYREEE (reference sequence). With 0 bases clipped from V and 7 bases from J, the junction kept 9 bases outside the gene matches. Together with reference TRBV5-4 and TRBJ2-1, the CDR3 gives the full variable domain: ETGVTQSPTHLIKTRGQQVTLRCSSQSGHNTVSWYQQALGQGPQFIFQYYREEENGRGNFPPRFSGLQFPNYSSELNVNALELDDSALYLCASSLEVNSGANEQFFGPGTRLTVL.

This clone has only one observation. CDR3 sequence: CASSTGRQAHGTDTQYF. Written as DNA, the CDR3 is TGCGCCAGCAGCACAGGTAGACAGGCCCACGGTACAGATACGCAGTATTTT. The J gene is TRBJ2-3, the V gene TRBV5-1; tentative D call: TRBD1 (6 bases). Trimming shortened V by 4 bases and J by 3 bases, and 21 bases separated the two germline ends. Germline loops: CDR1 SGHRS, CDR2 YFSETQ. CDR3 length: 17 residues.

J is TRBJ2-2 and V is TRBV2; 8 nucleotides align to TRBD2. The trim removed 2 bases at V and 0 bases at J, leaving 2 bases unmatched. This CDR3 comprises 16 residues. The germline gives CDR1 SNHLY, CDR2 FYNNEI. The chain's CDR3 is CASSERGLANTGELFF. The CDR3, as DNA: TGTGCCAGCAGTGAACGGGGACTAGCGAACACCGGGGAGCTGTTTTTT.

The chain couples TRBV11-2 to TRBJ1-4, with D tentatively TRBD1 (5 bases). CDR1 and CDR2 (germline): SGHAT, FQNNGV. This CDR3 has 14 amino acids. V was clipped by 4 bases and J by 8 bases, with 14 bases between them. In DNA form, the CDR3 reads TGTGCCAGCAGCTCGACCCGGGGGTTGGAAAAACTGTTTTTT. Translating gives CASSSTRGLEKLFF.

The chain has TRBV25-1 and TRBJ1-2; D is possibly TRBD1 (5 bases). The CDR3 totals 13 residues. Germline V gene lookup returns CDR1 MGHDK and CDR2 SYGVNS. With 2 bases removed from V and 8 bases from J, the gap between germline ends came to 12 bases. CDR3 coding DNA: TGTGCCAGCAGTGAACAGGGTATTATAGGCTACACCTTC. It is translated as CASSEQGIIGYTF.